A single sample gave rise to the 28 T cell receptor beta chains below, sequenced in a study of blood T cell repertoires in COVID-19 (dated by TCRdb to between 2020 and 2021). Receptor libraries were prepared by the immunoSEQ multiplex PCR assay. This is the immuneACCESS table as TCRdb keeps it, with only in-frame sequences that have V and J called. A part of the clones is gone; compared with another copy, unresolved V genes explain less than half, and the rest is unexplained. The sample table lists some 58,000 clones, 88% of them with a count of one. The ten top clones hold approximately 3.5% of the sample. Material for sequencing was peripheral blood. Every receptor here comes from a human donor in a cohort sampled during active COVID-19.

The genes are TRBV29-1 and TRBJ2-3; 9 nucleotides align to TRBD2. The J segment lost 1 base and the V segment lost 6 bases, leaving 2 bases of the junction unmatched. Germline CDR1 is SQVTM and CDR2 is ANQGSEA. The CDR3 runs to 13 residues. For the CDR3, the DNA is TGCAGCGTCGAGCGGGGGGGCACAGATACGCAGTATTTT. Its translation: CSVERGGTDTQYF.

The chain carries TRBV19 and TRBJ1-4, with 12 bases matching TRBD1. Germline assignment: CDR1 LNHDA and CDR2 SQIVND (reference sequence). Trimming at V came to 6 bases and at J to 8 bases, leaving 7 bases not matched to a gene. The CDR3 has 15 residues. CDR3 protein: CASRDRDRGPEKLFF. The CDR3 DNA is TGTGCCAGTAGAGACCGGGACAGGGGGCCCGAAAAACTGTTTTTT. Supplemented by reference TRBV19 and TRBJ1-4, the full variable domain reads DGGITQSPKYLFRKEGQNVTLSCEQNLNHDAMYWYRQDPGQGLRLIYYSQIVNDFQKGDIAEGYSVSREKKESFPLTVTSAQKNPTAFYLCASRDRDRGPEKLFFGSGTQLSVL.

This sequence joins TRBV5-1 and TRBJ2-1, with 7 bases matching TRBD1. The CDR3 runs to 15 residues. CDR1 and CDR2 from the germline V gene are SGHRS and YFSETQ. J was trimmed by 2 bases and V by 0 bases; bases with no gene match: 2. The chain's CDR3 is CASSLADRAYNEQFF. In nucleotides, the CDR3 is TGCGCCAGCAGCTTGGCCGACAGGGCCTACAATGAGCAGTTCTTC. The full variable domain, completed using reference TRBV5-1 and TRBJ2-1, is KAGVTQTPRYLIKTRGQQVTLSCSPISGHRSVSWYQQTPGQGLQFLFEYFSETQRNKGNFPGRFSGRQFSNSRSEMNVSTLELGDSALYLCASSLADRAYNEQFFGPGTRLTVL.

The genes are TRBV4-1 and TRBJ2-5; 7 nucleotides match TRBD2. There are 18 residues in the CDR3. V was clipped by 2 bases and J by 2 bases; unmatched bases: 14. The germline CDR1 and CDR2 sequences are MGHRA and YSYEKL. The CDR3 reads CASSQILAGDNRQETQYF. CDR3 nucleotide sequence: TGCGCCAGCAGCCAAATCCTCGCGGGAGACAATCGGCAAGAGACCCAGTACTTC.

This sequence joins TRBV6-5 and TRBJ2-2; 8 positions match TRBD1. Germline CDR1 reads MNHEY; CDR2 reads SVGAGI. With 2 bases clipped from V and 4 bases from J, the junction kept 3 bases outside the gene matches. The CDR3 is made up of 15 amino acids. The CDR3 region has the DNA TGTGCCAGCAGTTACGAGACAGGGGTCACCGGGGAGCTGTTTTTT. The encoded protein is CASSYETGVTGELFF.

This clone showed up just once. The CDR3 DNA is TGTGCCAGCAGCCCCCATGCGGGGATCGACACTGAAGCTTTCTTT. This translates into CASSPHAGIDTEAFF. This chain connects TRBV14 to TRBJ1-1; D not certain. With 4 bases removed from V and 3 bases from J, the gap between germline ends came to 15 bases. Per the germline V gene, CDR1 is SGHDN and CDR2 is FVKESK. The CDR3 totals 15 residues.

The chain recombines TRBV3-1 (or the pseudogene TRBV3-2) with TRBJ2-7, with D uncertain. Germline loops: CDR1 LGHDT, CDR2 YNNKEL (reference sequence). Trimming took 1 base from V and 2 from J, leaving 12 bases between them. This CDR3 has 15 amino acids. CDR3 loop: CASSQGRQPAYEQYF. In DNA, the CDR3 is TGTGCCAGCAGCCAAGGCAGGCAGCCAGCCTACGAGCAGTACTTC.

The rearrangement uses TRBV6-4 and TRBJ2-3; perhaps TRBD2 as D (6 bases). The CDR3 is made up of 16 amino acids. Germline values: CDR1 MRHNA, CDR2 SNTAGT. The V end lost 0 bases, the J end lost 1 base, and 11 bases lay between the germline ends. The CDR3 bases are TGTGCCAGCAGTGACTCCGGGGGACGGGGCACAGATACGCAGTATTTT. It is translated as CASSDSGGRGTDTQYF.

The chain links TRBV4-2 to TRBJ2-5, with a possible D match to TRBD2 (5 bases). The CDR3 has 18 amino acids. In germline, CDR1 is LGHNA, CDR2 YNFKEQ. Trimming took off 1 base at V and 2 bases at J, with 20 bases between the two ends. The CDR3 sequence is CASSQVKVGIGGQETQYF. The CDR3 nucleotides are TGTGCCAGCAGCCAAGTTAAGGTCGGGATTGGAGGTCAAGAGACCCAGTACTTC.

This chain links TRBV27 with TRBJ1-1, with D hard to call. V lost 6 bases to trimming and J lost 5 bases, with 16 bases between them. Germline values: CDR1 MNHEY, CDR2 SMNVEV (reference sequence). The CDR3 length is 14 residues. CDR3 bases: TGTGCCAGCAGACTGGACGTCGGCGGGACTGAAGCTTTCTTT. Its translation: CASRLDVGGTEAFF.

V usage is TRBV6-6 and J usage is TRBJ1-1, with 8 bases matching TRBD1. V shed 4 bases and J 0 bases; nucleotides not matched to a gene: 1. The CDR3 runs 14 residues. From germline, CDR1 is MNHNY and CDR2 SVGAGI (reference sequence). CDR3 protein: CASSWDRMNTEAFF. In DNA form, the CDR3 reads TGTGCCAGCAGTTGGGACAGGATGAACACTGAAGCTTTCTTT.

This chain uses TRBV6-5 with TRBJ2-7; 11 bases line up with TRBD2. The CDR3 covers 13 residues. Germline CDR1 reads MNHEY; CDR2 reads SVGAGI. CDR3 sequence: CVAGASGRREQYF. The CDR3 DNA reads TGTGTAGCAGGGGCTAGCGGGAGGCGCGAGCAGTACTTC.

The chain has TRBV5-6 and TRBJ2-5, with D maybe TRBD1 (6 bases). This CDR3 has 16 amino acids. Germline CDR1 SGHDT, CDR2 YYEEEE. The V end lost 0 bases, the J end lost 3 bases, and 15 bases lay between the germline ends. The CDR3, as DNA: TGTGCCAGCAGCTTGGGGACAGCGCATGACAAAGAGACCCAGTACTTC. This encodes CASSLGTAHDKETQYF.

V usage is TRBV4-1 and J usage is TRBJ1-1, with TRBD1 as a possible D gene (6 bases). Trimming pared 2 bases from V and 4 bases from J, leaving 14 bases between. Germline CDR1 MGHRA, CDR2 YSYEKL. The CDR3 is made up of 15 amino acids. In nucleotides, the CDR3 is TGCGCCAGCAGCCAAATATACAGGGTTTCCACTGAAGCTTTCTTT. Amino acid sequence: CASSQIYRVSTEAFF.

This clone turned up a few times. The chain recombines TRBV2 with TRBJ2-6; the D gene is possibly TRBD1 (6 bases). CDR3 length: 18 amino acids. Trimming pared 7 bases from V and 0 bases from J, leaving 19 bases between. Germline V gene data show CDR1 as SNHLY and CDR2 as FYNNEI. CDR3 nucleotide sequence: TGTGCCAGCACCCGCTTTTTAGGGGGTTCCTCTGGGGCCAACGTCCTGACTTTC. Translating gives CASTRFLGGSSGANVLTF. The full variable domain, its missing parts supplied by reference TRBV2 and TRBJ2-6, is EPEVTQTPSHQVTQMGQEVILRCVPISNHLYFYWYRQILGQKVEFLVSFYNNEISEKSEIFDDQFSVERPDGSNFTLKIRSTKLEDSAMYFCASTRFLGGSSGANVLTFGAGSRLTVL.

The CDR3 region has the DNA TGTGCCAGCAGCCCCCAGGGACACTCCTACGAGCAGTACTTC. This encodes CASSPQGHSYEQYF. The chain employs TRBV7-2 and TRBJ2-7, with TRBD1 as a possible D gene (6 bases). Germline assignment: CDR1 SGHTA and CDR2 FQGNSA. This CDR3 region has 14 residues. V was shortened by 5 bases and J by 0 bases, with 11 bases between the two germline ends.

The V gene is TRBV10-1, the J gene TRBJ2-7; a weak D match, TRBD2 (6 bases). Per germline, CDR1 WNHNN and CDR2 SYGVQD (reference sequence). The CDR3 totals 17 residues. The ends were cut back, 9 bases at V and 0 bases at J, with 24 bases in the middle. DNA for the CDR3: TGCGCCAGAAAGACCGGGGCGCTCGGGGGTCTCTCCTACGAGCAGTACTTC. Encoded protein: CARKTGALGGLSYEQYF.

The V call is TRBV2, the J call TRBJ2-7, with a possible D match to TRBD1 (7 bases). With 6 bases removed from V and 3 bases from J, the gap between germline ends came to 18 bases. This CDR3 spans 15 amino acids. Germline-derived CDR1 and CDR2 are SNHLY and FYNNEI. The CDR3 coding sequence is TGTGCCAGCAGAACCCGACAGGGCGGGATCTACGAGCAGTACTTC. Protein: CASRTRQGGIYEQYF.

The chain is built from TRBV12-3 or TRBV12-4 and TRBJ2-1; TRBD1 might be the D (5 bases). The CDR3 consists of 13 residues. V lost 6 bases and J 6 bases, leaving 12 bases between the germline ends. CDR3 in amino acids: CASSITGPNEQFF. CDR3 nucleotide sequence: TGTGCCAGCAGCATAACAGGACCCAATGAGCAGTTCTTC.

The chain employs TRBV19 and TRBJ2-3, with D possibly matching TRBD1 (5 bases). The germline CDR1 and CDR2 sequences are LNHDA and SQIVND (reference sequence). CDR3 length: 15 residues. Trimming removed 4 bases from V and 2 bases from J, with 13 bases in between. DNA for the CDR3: TGTGCCAGTAGTAGAATAGGGGTTGCCACAGATACGCAGTATTTT. Its protein product is CASSRIGVATDTQYF. Full variable domain (remainder filled in from reference TRBV19 and TRBJ2-3): DGGITQSPKYLFRKEGQNVTLSCEQNLNHDAMYWYRQDPGQGLRLIYYSQIVNDFQKGDIAEGYSVSREKKESFPLTVTSAQKNPTAFYLCASSRIGVATDTQYFGPGTRLTVL.

This chain connects TRBV6-1 to TRBJ2-1; TRBD2 aligns across 7 bases. This CDR3 comprises 15 residues. Germline-derived CDR1 and CDR2 are MNHNS and SASEGT. The V and J ends lost 2 bases and 8 bases, in that order; junction bases with no gene match: 9. CDR3 loop: CASSEYQGGLDEQFF. The CDR3 DNA is TGTGCCAGCAGTGAATACCAGGGCGGACTAGATGAGCAGTTCTTC.

The genes are TRBV7-2 and TRBJ1-5; D perhaps matches TRBD1 (5 bases). Germline-derived CDR1 and CDR2 are SGHTA and FQGNSA. The CDR3 totals 14 residues. Trimming removed 1 base from V and 6 bases from J, with 10 bases in between. The CDR3 DNA is TGTGCCAGCAGCTTAGAGCCGGGGGGTCAGCCCCAGCATTTT. Its protein is CASSLEPGGQPQHF.

The chain uses TRBV7-6 and TRBJ1-6; D gene ambiguous. Trimming cost V 2 bases and J 7 bases, with 3 bases left between them. This CDR3 region has 12 residues. Looked up from germline, CDR1 is SGHVS and CDR2 is FNYEAQ. CDR3 amino acids: CASSLRNSPLHF. The CDR3 bases are TGTGCCAGCAGCTTACGGAATTCACCCCTCCACTTT.

The chain combines TRBV20-1 with TRBJ2-4; D is uncertain. CDR1 DFQATT and CDR2 SNEGSKA come from the germline V gene (reference sequence). The V and J ends lost 8 bases and 6 bases respectively, with 11 bases between them. This CDR3 has 11 amino acids. In DNA form, the CDR3 reads TGCAGTTTTAAACTCGGAAACATTCAGTACTTC. It specifies CSFKLGNIQYF.

V usage is TRBV19 and J usage is TRBJ1-4; 9 positions agree with TRBD1. Per the germline V gene, CDR1 is LNHDA and CDR2 is SQIVND (reference sequence). This CDR3 has 17 amino acids. Germline trimming cut 6 bases from V and 11 bases from J; bases unmatched to any gene: 19. The CDR3 nucleotides are TGTGCCAGTAGCCTATCGGGGACAGGGCGTCCCGAAGGGAAACTGTTTTTT. It codes for CASSLSGTGRPEGKLFF.

The gene calls are TRBV5-1 and TRBJ2-3, with D possibly matching TRBD2 (5 bases). From germline, CDR1 is SGHRS and CDR2 YFSETQ. This CDR3 has 14 amino acids. Trimming pared 0 bases from V and 6 bases from J, leaving 11 bases between. The CDR3 is CASSLAARVDTQYF. DNA of the CDR3: TGCGCCAGCAGCTTGGCCGCGAGGGTGGATACGCAGTATTTT.

The chain has TRBV4-2 and TRBJ1-6; perhaps TRBD1 as D (6 bases). Deletions cut 1 base from V and 9 bases from J, with 13 bases between. The CDR3 has 15 residues. From germline, CDR1 is LGHNA and CDR2 YNFKEQ. The DNA for the CDR3 is TGTGCCAGCAGCCAAGGTGGCAGGGGCCTTTCACCCCTCCACTTT. Residues: CASSQGGRGLSPLHF.

The chain combines TRBV2 with TRBJ2-2; 9 bases map to TRBD1. V shed 5 bases, J shed 0 bases, and the junction held 1 base outside the gene matches. The CDR3 consists of 15 residues. Germline V CDR1 and CDR2: SNHLY, FYNNEI. CDR3 bases: TGTGCCAGCAGTCGACAGGGGGCGAACACCGGGGAGCTGTTTTTT. This gives the protein CASSRQGANTGELFF.